This entry is about one T cell receptor beta chain. What it recognizes is unknown. The data stem from a study of identical twins. Template switching (which added a universal primer site) was used, and cDNA carried unique molecular identifiers. Via MiXCR, TCRdb re-called the 5' RACE reads, giving one row per CDR3 protein. The sample records around 490,000 distinct CDR3 sequences, around 22% being singletons. The ends lost 3 bases at V and 2 bases at J; junction bases unmatched: 5. Germline assignment: CDR1 LGHNA and CDR2 YNFKEQ. The CDR3 loop spans 16 amino acids. Regarding the study as a whole: The models gave estimates that fell short of the out-of-frame TCR alpha sharing seen in monozygotic twins.

This sample was also put to use in a study of yellow fever vaccine responses in identical twins.

This clonotype originated in a woman aged 18-30 years in good health. The sample taken for sequencing was CD4+ T cells sorted from blood. The V gene is TRBV4-2, the J gene TRBJ2-3; 10 bases agree with TRBD1. Written as DNA, the CDR3 is TGTGCCAGCAGCCAGCCGGGACAGGGGTTCACAGATACGCAGTATTTT. It specifies CASSQPGQGFTDTQYF.